One and the same sample provided the 13 T cell receptor beta chains below, sequenced in a study of cytomegalovirus exposure and HLA in healthy donors (dated by TCRdb to about 2017). The method was the immunoSEQ multiplex PCR assay. A mixture of 60 forward primers for TCR Vbeta segments and 13 reverse primers for TCR Jbeta segments was used in the multiplex PCR. TCRdb limited this immuneACCESS table to in-frame rearrangements with V and J called. A share of clones is missing; checked studies link under half to unresolved V genes, and the rest is unexplained. The sample has about 100,000 clones on record, approximately 74% of them singletons. The ten largest clones take up 1.5% to 2% of the sample. The sequenced sample was PBMCs. The origin of the receptors is a woman aged 40 to 50 in good health and CMV-seronegative.

The genes are TRBV7-9 and TRBJ1-2; D perhaps matches TRBD1 (6 bases). The germline V gene has CDR1 SEHNR and CDR2 FQNEAQ (reference sequence). The CDR3 runs to 13 residues. The DNA for the CDR3 is TGTTCCATCCTGGAGGCGGGGGCGGATGGCTACACCTTC. Translation: CSILEAGADGYTF.

This clone showed up just a few times. This rearrangement joins TRBV30 to TRBJ1-4, with 11 bases identical to TRBD1. Trimming cost V 5 bases and J 7 bases; bases outside gene matches: 6. Germline-derived CDR1 and CDR2 are GTSNPN and SVGIG (reference sequence). The CDR3 runs 14 residues. CDR3 loop: CAWALGTGGEKLFF. In DNA form, the CDR3 reads TGTGCCTGGGCCTTAGGGACAGGGGGTGAAAAACTGTTTTTT.

The chain joins TRBV23-1 to TRBJ2-7; TRBD1 matches at 7 bases. TRBV23-1 is flagged as an ORF with uncertain function. V dropped 4 bases and J dropped 1; count of bases not matched to a gene: 13. The CDR3 has 17 residues. The CDR3 loop is CASSPRNFRTGSYEQYF. The CDR3 DNA is TGCGCCAGCAGTCCGCGCAACTTTAGGACAGGTTCCTACGAGCAGTACTTC.

This clone was seen more than once but under ten times. V is TRBV7-2 and J is TRBJ2-5, with 16 positions matching TRBD2. After removal of 5 bases from V and 5 bases from J, the junction contained 14 bases not matched to a gene. The CDR3 length is 19 residues. CDR1 is SGHTA, CDR2 FQGNSA, per germline. The chain's CDR3 is CASSPTYGTSGGVYETQYF. The CDR3 nucleotides read TGTGCCAGCAGCCCCACCTACGGGACTAGCGGGGGGGTTTATGAGACCCAGTACTTC.

The CDR3 sequence is CASSGGGSGNTGELFF. The CDR3 nucleotides read TGCGCCAGCAGCGGGGGCGGGAGCGGGAACACCGGGGAGCTGTTTTTT. The gene calls are TRBV5-1 and TRBJ2-2; a weak D match, TRBD2 (7 bases). The CDR3 covers 16 residues. Germline V lookup: CDR1 SGHRS, CDR2 YFSETQ. V was cut by 4 bases and J by 1 base, with 14 bases left in between.

This clone was counted once. V and J are TRBV6-5 and TRBJ2-7; 9 bases are a match to TRBD1. This CDR3 spans 14 amino acids. CDR1 is MNHEY, CDR2 SVGAGI, per germline. J was trimmed by 4 bases and V by 6 bases; bases with no gene match: 7. The CDR3 bases are TGTGCCAGCAGCCCAGGACAGGGGAATTACGAGCAGTACTTC. This sequence encodes CASSPGQGNYEQYF.

The gene calls are TRBV7-6 and TRBJ2-7; possibly TRBD1 for D (5 bases). CDR1 is SGHVS, CDR2 FNYEAQ, per germline. Trimming removed 4 bases from V and 7 bases from J, with 17 bases in between. There are 14 residues in the CDR3. This CDR3 is CASSSDPGIREQYF. In DNA, the CDR3 is TGTGCCAGCAGCTCCGACCCAGGGATAAGAGAGCAGTACTTC.

The chain uses TRBV9 and TRBJ1-2; 7 bases match TRBD1. The junction had 2 bases not matched to a gene; V was cut back by 3 bases and J by 6 bases. The CDR3 is made up of 12 amino acids. Per germline, CDR1 SGDLS and CDR2 YYNGEE. CDR3 amino acids: CASSATGDGYTF. The DNA of the CDR3 is TGTGCCAGCAGCGCTACAGGGGATGGCTACACCTTC.

This clone was seen a few times. The rearrangement uses TRBV6-5 and TRBJ2-2; maybe TRBD1 (5 bases). The CDR3 totals 15 residues. Germline CDR1 MNHEY, CDR2 SVGAGI. Trimming removed 2 bases from V and 3 bases from J, with 10 bases in between. CDR3 amino acids: CASSYIDSYTGELFF. As DNA, the CDR3 is TGTGCCAGCAGTTACATCGACAGCTACACCGGGGAGCTGTTTTTT.

This clone was detected only a few times. Its ends do not fully match the called genes, so a read error is possible. The chain couples TRBV7-9 to TRBJ1-4; a possible D gene is TRBD1 (6 bases). Germline lookup yields CDR1 SEHNR and CDR2 FQNEAQ (reference sequence). The CDR3 extends over 15 amino acids. The CDR3 region is CSSSSGQTKNEKLFF. The CDR3 DNA follows: TGTTCCAGCAGCTCCGGACAGACTAAGAATGAAAAACTGTTTTTT.

The chain combines TRBV19 with TRBJ1-1; possibly TRBD1 for D (5 bases). Germline V gives CDR1 LNHDA, CDR2 SQIVND (reference sequence). The CDR3 loop spans 14 amino acids. Trimming took off 5 bases at V and 2 bases at J, with 12 bases between the two ends. The CDR3 is CASSQGAANTEAFF. The CDR3, as DNA: TGTGCCAGTAGTCAGGGTGCGGCTAACACTGAAGCTTTCTTT.

The rearrangement links TRBV19 to TRBJ2-1; D is unclear. There are 13 residues in the CDR3. V dropped 7 bases and J dropped 6 bases, with 13 bases sitting between them. CDR1 LNHDA and CDR2 SQIVND come from the germline V gene (reference sequence). The CDR3 spells CASINPPSNEQFF. Here the CDR3 DNA reads TGTGCCAGTATAAATCCGCCGAGCAATGAGCAGTTCTTC.

This chain connects TRBV12-5 to TRBJ1-5; D call uncertain. V lost 0 bases, J lost 2 bases, and 14 bases lay in between. The CDR3 sequence is 17 residues long. The germline V gene encodes CDR1 LGHNT and CDR2 FRNRAP. The CDR3 region is CASGLVLGVSGNQPQHF. CDR3 coding DNA: TGTGCTAGTGGTTTGGTACTCGGGGTCTCGGGCAATCAGCCCCAGCATTTT.